This T cell receptor (beta chain) derives from a study of T cell responses to AZD1222 COVID-19 vaccine (dated by TCRdb to about 2021). Study-wide context: TCR sequencing covered more than 230 trial participants: approximately 200 given two doses of AZD1222 and 26 given two doses of MenACWY control vaccine. Enrollment into the trials was organized by age into subgroups of 18-55, 56-69 and 70-plus years, and those subgroups contained roughly 160, 29 and 62 TCR-sequenced participants, respectively.

Details on this clone: It has no known antigen specificity. Base qualities are not recorded, but no much larger clone differs from it by a single base.

V has 5 bases trimmed and J has 5 bases trimmed; junction bases matching no gene number 8. The CDR3 numbers 16 residues from cysteine through phenylalanine. Only CDR3 DNA remains: 48 bases, in frame from the first base. The CDR1 and CDR2 encoded by the germline V gene are SGHTA and FQGTGA. The CDR3 regions of human TCRbeta chains were analyzed by immunosequencing. In the source study's methods: TCRs in the repertoires were matched against a reference library of SARS-CoV-2-specific TCRs that had been generated with the MIRA antigen-specificity platform. Breadth was defined as the fraction of unique TCRs that were SARS-CoV-2-associated. Depth was defined as the fraction of total T cells that were SARS-CoV-2-associated. Each spike-specific TCR was assigned to its reactive spike region and to a CD4 or CD8 class using the MIRA data. Log10-transformed breadth and depth values were compared by one-way ANOVA with Sidak's multiple comparisons tests. The table was pulled from immuneACCESS by TCRdb, which kept in-frame rearrangements only. Such tables lose some clones; where checked, under half of the loss comes from unresolved V genes, and the rest has no known cause. V, J and clone size are taken as reported in that table, and D and trimming were inferred from the DNA itself. The sample records 110,000 to 150,000 clones, roughly 90% of which are singletons. Roughly 3% of the sample goes to the ten largest clones.

Per the publication, the time point label means: about 28 days (+/-7) after the second vaccine dose. Because spike-specific TCR depth and breadth did not differ between the two schedules, AZD1222 recipients who got a second dose at roughly 4 weeks were pooled with those who got a second dose at roughly 12 weeks. Vaccinee samples were obtained from the UK trials COV001 and COV002, which included a single-blind randomized controlled phase 2/3 trial of AZD1222 (ChAdOx1 nCoV-19) in healthy adults. Trial participant PBMC samples were collected at day 0 and day 28 after the second dose for TCRbeta chain sequencing. What the authors observed across the whole study: Spike-specific TCR breadth and depth rose significantly after two AZD1222 doses compared with day 0 and with MenACWY recipients. Participants were mostly white British, with more females than males. The authors suggested clonal diversity may have been underestimated. Because no day 14 peak-response samples were available, the repertoires could be characterized only after the peak T cell response. Nearly half of unique spike-specific TCRs reportedly recognized epitopes outside regions mutated in the B.1.351 and B.1.1.7 variants. Conclusions about previously exposed vaccinees were limited because only a handful of AZD1222 recipients were SARS-CoV-2 seropositive at baseline. The 56-69-year group was small, and its depth increase did not reach significance, likely because of low power. The whole spike protein was spanned by vaccine-associated CD4 TCRs, and dominant responses were seen in regions 160-218 and 743-854.

The V and J segments used are TRBV7-3 and TRBJ2-2; TRBD1 aligns with 10 central bases. This clonotype originated in an adult who received the AZD1222 COVID-19 vaccine. The sample was peripheral blood, taken 28 days after the second AZD1222 dose. Here the CDR3 is given as CASSRSGTGVTGELFF. The DNA sequence is as follows: TGTGCCAGCAGCCGATCCGGGACAGGGGTAACCGGGGAGCTGTTTTTT.